This passage covers 15 T cell receptor beta chains from one sample sequenced in a study of blood T cell repertoires in COVID-19. Here immunoSEQ multiplex PCR was the method, and the copy in TCRdb shows in-frame clones only, minus some. The table has 300,000 to 350,000 clones, roughly 89% seen once. Sequencing input: peripheral blood. These receptors originate from a man aged 30 to 45 with COVID-19, enrolled during active disease.

This rearrangement joins TRBV5-1 to TRBJ2-2; TRBD2 aligns across 9 bases. Germline assignment: CDR1 SGHRS and CDR2 YFSETQ. Trimming at V came to 6 bases and at J to 3 bases, leaving 9 bases not matched to a gene. The CDR3 is 16 amino acids. This chain's CDR3 is CASNQAGGGYTGELFF. CDR3 in DNA: TGCGCCAGCAACCAAGCGGGGGGCGGCTACACCGGGGAGCTGTTTTTT.

The V and J genes are TRBV30 and TRBJ2-7, with TRBD1 identical over 9 bases. J gave up 2 bases and V 2 bases, and 4 bases lay outside the gene matches. The germline gives CDR1 GTSNPN, CDR2 SVGIG (reference sequence). This CDR3 is built from 14 residues. CDR3 coding DNA: TGTGCCTGGAGTCGAGGACAGGGGACCTACGAGCAGTACTTC. Amino acid sequence: CAWSRGQGTYEQYF.

J is TRBJ2-7 and V is TRBV5-5; the match to TRBD2 covers 8 bases. V was pared by 0 bases and J by 2 bases, with 10 bases of the junction left unmatched. This CDR3 region has 17 residues. CDR1 and CDR2 from the germline V gene are SGHKS and YYEKEE (reference sequence). CDR3 protein: CASSLGGAGAVAYEQYF. For the CDR3, the DNA is TGTGCCAGCAGCTTGGGTGGAGCGGGGGCCGTAGCCTACGAGCAGTACTTC. The variable domain in full, with the rest retrieved from reference TRBV5-5 and TRBJ2-7, is DAGVTQSPTHLIKTRGQQVTLRCSPISGHKSVSWYQQVLGQGPQFIFQYYEKEERGRGNFPDRFSARQFPNYSSELNVNALLLGDSALYLCASSLGGAGAVAYEQYFGPGTRLTVT.

V is TRBV30 and J is TRBJ2-5; tentative D call: TRBD2 (5 bases). The CDR3 contains 13 residues. Germline loops: CDR1 GTSNPN, CDR2 SVGIG (reference sequence). V was trimmed by 2 bases and J by 1 base, leaving 8 bases between them. The CDR3 coding sequence is TGTGCCTGGAGTTACCGGGGCCAAGAGACCCAGTACTTC. It is translated as CAWSYRGQETQYF. Full variable domain (outside the CDR3, taken from reference TRBV30 and TRBJ2-5): SQTIHQWPATLVQPVGSPLSLECTVEGTSNPNLYWYRQAAGRGLQLLFYSVGIGQISSEVPQNLSASRPQDRQFILSSKKLLLSDSGFYLCAWSYRGQETQYFGPGTRLLVL.

V usage is TRBV4-3 and J usage is TRBJ2-1; a possible D gene is TRBD1 (7 bases). Germline values: CDR1 LGHNA, CDR2 YSLEER. The CDR3 has 16 residues. V lost 1 base, J lost 6 bases, and 16 bases lay in between. CDR3 DNA sequence: TGCGCCAGCAGCCAAGCAGGGGGGTGGTATTCCAATGAGCAGTTCTTC. Protein product: CASSQAGGWYSNEQFF.

In this sample, this clone turned up once. The chain recombines TRBV7-6 with TRBJ1-2, with TRBD1 matching 8 bases. V shed 1 base and J 4 bases; nucleotides not matched to a gene: 2. Germline CDR1 is SGHVS and CDR2 is FNYEAQ. The CDR3 totals 14 residues. The CDR3 DNA reads as TGTGCCAGCAGCTTAGATGACAGGGGCTATGGCTACACCTTC. Translating it yields CASSLDDRGYGYTF.

A single count supports this clone. The chain carries TRBV27 and TRBJ1-1, with 10 positions matching TRBD1. CDR3 size: 20 residues. Germline CDR1 MNHEY, CDR2 SMNVEV (reference sequence). The ends lost 4 bases at V and 3 bases at J; junction bases unmatched: 20. CDR3 sequence: CASSSLFLGTGEGADTEAFF. DNA of the CDR3: TGTGCCAGCAGTTCTCTATTCCTCGGGACAGGGGAAGGGGCCGACACTGAAGCTTTCTTT.

The chain links TRBV28 to TRBJ2-7, with a tentative D call TRBD2 (6 bases). This CDR3 has 15 amino acids. V lost 6 bases and J 1 base, leaving 16 bases between the germline ends. Germline V gives CDR1 MDHEN, CDR2 SYDVKM. The CDR3 sequence: CASRTSGLRSYEQYF. The CDR3, as DNA: TGTGCCAGCAGGACCTCGGGACTCCGTTCCTACGAGCAGTACTTC.

This clone was detected only once. This chain uses TRBV5-4 with TRBJ2-7; D is undetermined. Germline CDR1 reads SGHNT; CDR2 reads YYREEE (reference sequence). The CDR3 is 16 amino acids. Trimming cost V 8 bases and J 3 bases, with 24 bases left between them. The CDR3, as DNA: TGTGCCAGAGCGCCCCTCTCCACATTCGATCACTACGAGCAGTACTTC. This codes for CARAPLSTFDHYEQYF.

The rearrangement joins TRBV5-1 to TRBJ2-2; no clear D. This CDR3 has 16 amino acids. With 0 bases removed from V and 4 bases from J, the gap between germline ends came to 13 bases. From germline, CDR1 is SGHRS and CDR2 YFSETQ. In DNA, the CDR3 is TGCGCCAGCAGCTTGGCTGGTATCGGTGGCACCGGGGAGCTGTTTTTT. Protein: CASSLAGIGGTGELFF.

The chain employs TRBV19 and TRBJ2-3, with 7 bases matching TRBD2. This CDR3 region has 16 residues. Germline CDR1 and CDR2: LNHDA and SQIVND (reference sequence). The ends lost 7 bases at V and 4 bases at J; junction bases unmatched: 14. In DNA form, the CDR3 reads TGTGCCAGTAAATTTCCTGGCGGGAGAGGTGCAGATACGCAGTATTTT. The encoded protein is CASKFPGGRGADTQYF.

This clone was seen a few times. The chain employs TRBV5-4 and TRBJ2-5, with 8 bases identical to TRBD1. Germline trimming cut 3 bases from V and 5 bases from J; bases unmatched to any gene: 6. Germline-derived CDR1 and CDR2 are SGHNT and YYREEE (reference sequence). There are 14 residues in the CDR3. For the CDR3, the DNA is TGTGCCAGCAGCTCGACAGGGGTTGATGAGACCCAGTACTTC. It yields the protein CASSSTGVDETQYF.

This chain joins TRBV7-7 and TRBJ1-1; tentatively, D is TRBD1 (6 bases). Germline lookup yields CDR1 SSHAT and CDR2 FNYEAQ (reference sequence). Trimming took 4 bases from V and 1 from J, leaving 13 bases between them. The CDR3 runs to 15 residues. The CDR3 sequence is CASSCRGGGNTEAFF. The CDR3 DNA follows: TGTGCCAGCAGCTGCAGGGGCGGGGGGAACACTGAAGCTTTCTTT.

The chain combines TRBV5-8 with TRBJ2-3; 8 nucleotides line up with TRBD2. The germline V gene encodes CDR1 SGHTS and CDR2 YDEGEE. The CDR3 totals 14 residues. V trimming: 1 base; J trimming: 5 bases; junction bases outside the gene matches: 3. As DNA, the CDR3 is TGTGCCAGCAGCTTGAGCGGGAGAAGAGATACGCAGTATTTT. Protein product: CASSLSGRRDTQYF. The whole variable domain, filled in from reference TRBV5-8 and TRBJ2-3, reads EAGVTQSPTHLIKTRGQQATLRCSPISGHTSVYWYQQALGLGLQFLLWYDEGEERNRGNFPPRFSGRQFPNYSSELNVNALELEDSALYLCASSLSGRRDTQYFGPGTRLTVL.

The V call is TRBV10-3, the J call TRBJ2-7, with 9 bases lining up with TRBD1. The CDR3 loop spans 17 amino acids. Germline values: CDR1 ENHRY, CDR2 SYGVKD. V lost 0 bases and J lost 4; bases outside the gene matches: 10. The CDR3 DNA reads as TGTGCCATCAGTGAGTCGATAGGGACAGGGAACGTATACGAGCAGTACTTC. Translation gives CAISESIGTGNVYEQYF.